What follows are 19 T cell receptor beta chains derived from one specimen sequenced in a study of read filtering for tumor transcriptome and immune sequencing. This library used roughly 430 ng RNA and molecular barcoded adaptors spanning alpha/delta and beta/gamma chains. TCRdb reprocessed the reads via MiXCR and lists one record per CDR3 protein. This table holds about 57,000 distinct CDR3 sequences, roughly 20% found once. Sequencing input: a population of CD138-negative cells sorted from bone marrow. These receptors all come from a donor at least 40 years old with multiple myeloma.

To note about this clonotype: Possible read error: a much larger clone is one base away. The CDR3 sequence: CACSTGGTEAFF. Written as DNA, the CDR3 is TGTGCCTGCAGCACCGGGGGCACTGAAGCTTTCTTT. V is TRBV12-3 or TRBV12-4 and J is TRBJ1-1; tentatively, D is TRBD1 (5 bases). This CDR3 region has 12 residues.

This clonotype was counted ten times or more. The V gene is TRBV6-5, the J gene TRBJ2-1, with a possible D match to TRBD2 (5 bases). Trimming cost V 6 bases and J 8 bases, with 14 bases left between them. This CDR3 is 13 amino acids long. Germline assignment: CDR1 MNHEY and CDR2 SVGAGI. CDR3 nucleotides: TGTGCCAGCAGCCGGACTGGTCTGGATGAGCAGTTCTTC. This translates into CASSRTGLDEQFF.

J is TRBJ2-5 and V is TRBV7-9; 7 bases match TRBD1. After removal of 5 bases from V and 2 bases from J, the junction contained 5 bases not matched to a gene. Germline V CDR1 and CDR2: SEHNR, FQNEAQ (reference sequence). This CDR3 contains 14 residues. CDR3 region: CASSLGTVQETQYF. CDR3 nucleotides: TGTGCCAGCAGCCTAGGGACAGTACAAGAGACCCAGTACTTC.

In its sample, this clonotype was seen many times. The genes are TRBV11-2 and TRBJ1-5; possible D gene TRBD1, 6 bases. The CDR3 loop spans 14 amino acids. V shed 2 bases and J shed 5 bases, with 10 bases lying between them. The germline V gene has CDR1 SGHAT and CDR2 FQNNGV. For the CDR3, the DNA is TGTGCCAGCAGCTTAACAGGGCGAGATCAGCCCCAGCATTTT. This translates into CASSLTGRDQPQHF.

This sequence joins TRBV7-3 and TRBJ2-7; a possible D gene is TRBD2 (7 bases). The germline V and J ends were trimmed by 4 bases and 2 bases, with 15 bases remaining between them. The CDR3 runs to 15 residues. Germline V CDR1 and CDR2: SGHTA, FQGTGA. CDR3 bases: TGTGCCAGCAGCTCCCAAGGAGGGGGGGCCTACGAGCAGTACTTC. It encodes CASSSQGGGAYEQYF.

To note about this clonotype: A junction boundary mismatches the germline segment, possibly from a read error. This chain links TRBV15 with TRBJ2-1; 9 bases are a match to TRBD2. Germline values: CDR1 LNHNV, CDR2 YYDKDF (reference sequence). This CDR3 region has 16 residues. CDR3 in DNA: TGTGCCGCCAGCAGGGAGGGACTAGCCGACCGGGATGAGCAGTTCTTC. It translates to CAASREGLADRDEQFF.

Judged by abundance, this clonotype is large. This chain uses TRBV12-3 or TRBV12-4 with TRBJ1-1; perhaps TRBD1 as D (5 bases). Trimming removed 6 bases from V and 8 bases from J, with 10 bases in between. The CDR3 has 11 residues. CDR3 protein: CASSGTVEAFF. Here the CDR3 DNA reads TGTGCCAGCAGCGGGACGGTCGAAGCTTTCTTT.

This clonotype showed up many times. The CDR3 protein is CASSVTPSEQFF. The CDR3 nucleotides are TGTGCCAGCAGTGTAACCCCCAGCGAGCAGTTCTTC. V and J are TRBV6-1 and TRBJ2-1, with D unclear. The CDR3 is made up of 12 amino acids. Looked up from germline, CDR1 is MNHNS and CDR2 is SASEGT. Trimming cost V 4 bases and J 10 bases, with 11 bases left between them.

The chain is built from TRBV25-1 and TRBJ2-5, with 7 bases fitting TRBD1. V lost 10 bases and J lost 4; bases outside the gene matches: 6. CDR3 length: 12 residues. From germline, CDR1 is MGHDK and CDR2 SYGVNS. The CDR3 nucleotides are TGTGCCATCGAGGACAGGCTAGAGACCCAGTACTTC. Protein sequence: CAIEDRLETQYF. The full variable domain, its missing parts supplied by reference TRBV25-1 and TRBJ2-5, is EADIYQTPRYLVIGTGKKITLECSQTMGHDKMYWYQQDPGMELHLIHYSYGVNSTEKGDLSSESTVSRIRTEHFPLTLESARPSHTSQYLCAIEDRLETQYFGPGTRLLVL.

As concerns this clonotype: This could be a read error, since a much larger clone is one nucleotide away. The J gene is TRBJ1-1, the V gene TRBV5-1, with a weak D call TRBD1 (6 bases). CDR1 is SGHRS, CDR2 YFSETQ, per germline. V was cut by 4 bases and J by 10 bases, with 17 bases left in between. This CDR3 contains 13 residues. The CDR3 sequence is CASSTRQEGRAFF. The CDR3 nucleotides read TGCGCCAGCAGCACCAGACAGGAGGGGAGAGCTTTCTTT.

The sample holds many counts of this clonotype. This sequence joins TRBV5-4 and TRBJ2-2, with D possibly being TRBD1 or TRBD2 (5 bases each). CDR1 is SGHNT and CDR2 is YYREEE in the germline V gene (reference sequence). Trimming cost V 6 bases and J 4 bases, with 10 bases left between them. The CDR3 extends over 13 amino acids. In DNA, the CDR3 is TGTGCCAGCAATAGGGACGGCACCGGGGAGCTGTTTTTT. Protein: CASNRDGTGELFF.

Concerning this clonotype itself: This may arise from a read error, as a much more abundant clone is one base away. This chain connects TRBV3-1 to TRBJ2-3; the match to TRBD2 covers 12 bases. The length of the CDR3 is 15 residues. CDR1 is LGHDT, CDR2 YNNKEL, per germline (reference sequence). For the CDR3, the DNA is TGTGCCAGCAGCCAGGCGACTAGCGGGAGAGATACGCGGTATTTT. Translating gives CASSQATSGRDTRYF.

This clonotype was recorded many times. The CDR3 DNA reads TGTGCCAGCAGCTTAAGTGGGGGGAGAGATACGCAGTATTTT. It encodes CASSLSGGRDTQYF. The V and J genes are TRBV7-8 and TRBJ2-3; perhaps TRBD2 as D (6 bases). Trimming shortened V by 2 bases and J by 5 bases, and 11 bases separated the two germline ends. Germline lookup yields CDR1 SGHVS and CDR2 FQNEAQ. This CDR3 spans 14 amino acids.

Notes on this clonotype: This clone may be a read error of a much larger clone one base away. The CDR3 is CSEVPREAHEQYF. The CDR3 nucleotides read TGCAGTGAAGTTCCGCGGGAGGCCCACGAGCAGTACTTC. J is TRBJ2-7 and V is TRBV20-1; 8 bases align to TRBD2. The CDR3 covers 13 residues. Germline V gene sequence: CDR1 DFQATT, CDR2 SNEGSKA (reference sequence). V was clipped by 7 bases and J by 5 bases; unmatched bases: 10.

Only a few counts were recorded for this clonotype. The chain employs TRBV5-1 and TRBJ2-5, with 9 positions matching TRBD2. The germline CDR1 and CDR2 sequences are SGHRS and YFSETQ. With 2 bases clipped from V and 2 bases from J, the junction kept 4 bases outside the gene matches. This CDR3 is built from 15 residues. The CDR3 nucleotides read TGCGCCAGCAGCTTTAGCGGGAGCCCACAAGAGACCCAGTACTTC. Translated, it gives CASSFSGSPQETQYF.

Concerning this clonotype: A much larger clone differs by one base, so this may be a read error. The genes are TRBV20-1 and TRBJ1-1; weak D call: TRBD1 (6 bases). There are 15 residues in the CDR3. CDR1 and CDR2 from the germline V gene are DFQATT and SNEGSKA (reference sequence). CDR3 in amino acids: CSARDLGPGATGAFF. CDR3 bases: TGCAGTGCTAGAGATCTGGGACCAGGGGCCACTGGAGCTTTCTTT.

This clonotype showed up many times. This rearrangement joins TRBV7-8 to TRBJ2-5; TRBD1 agrees at 9 bases. The CDR3 runs to 15 residues. CDR1 is SGHVS, CDR2 FQNEAQ, per germline. V was clipped by 1 base and J by 4 bases; unmatched bases: 4. CDR3 amino acids: CASSLGGTGIETQYF. As DNA, the CDR3 is TGTGCCAGCAGCTTAGGAGGGACAGGGATAGAGACCCAGTACTTC. The full variable domain, its missing parts supplied by reference TRBV7-8 and TRBJ2-5, is GAGVSQSPRYKVAKRGQDVALRCDPISGHVSLFWYQQALGQGPEFLTYFQNEAQLDKSGLPSDRFFAERPEGSVSTLKIQRTQQEDSAVYLCASSLGGTGIETQYFGPGTRLLVL.

As DNA, the CDR3 is TGCAGCGTTGTTGAGATCATGGGTAAAAAACTGTTTTTT. It specifies CSVVEIMGKKLFF. V usage is TRBV29-1 and J usage is TRBJ1-4; no firm D call. Germline V gives CDR1 SQVTM, CDR2 ANQGSEA. The length of the CDR3 is 13 residues. Between the trimmed V and J ends, which lost 4 bases and 9 bases, there was a span of 15 bases.

At least ten counts were recorded for this clonotype. V usage is TRBV10-3 and J usage is TRBJ2-3; D is unclear. The germline gives CDR1 ENHRY, CDR2 SYGVKD. CDR3 size: 14 residues. The V end was cut by 2 bases, the J end by 1 base, with 7 bases between. CDR3 sequence (DNA): TGTGCCATCAGTGAGGTCTCCGGCACAGATACGCAGTATTTT. Translation gives CAISEVSGTDTQYF.